These 28 T cell receptor beta chains were all obtained from the same sample, sequenced in a study of identifying expanded T cells in peripheral blood (dated by TCRdb to between 2019 and 2020). Preparation of the library involved the immunoSEQ multiplex PCR assay. TCRdb's version of the immuneACCESS table is confined to in-frame rearrangements and falls short of the full clone set. An unresolved V gene accounts for under half of the shortfall where checked; the remainder is of unknown origin. This sample comprises 60,000 to 65,000 clones, around 86% of them detected only once. The leading ten clones occupy about 20% of the sample. Sequenced material: blood. These TCRs come from a person aged 18 to 75 in good health.

This clone showed up just a few times. The chain has TRBV5-5 and TRBJ1-5; no reliable D call. The CDR3 is 13 amino acids. With 2 bases removed from V and 4 bases from J, the gap between germline ends came to 7 bases. CDR1 is SGHKS and CDR2 is YYEKEE in the germline V gene (reference sequence). The CDR3 loop is CASSLGQNQPQHF. The CDR3 DNA is TGTGCCAGCAGCTTAGGCCAGAATCAGCCCCAGCATTTT. Variable domain in full (rest from reference TRBV5-5 and TRBJ1-5): DAGVTQSPTHLIKTRGQQVTLRCSPISGHKSVSWYQQVLGQGPQFIFQYYEKEERGRGNFPDRFSARQFPNYSSELNVNALLLGDSALYLCASSLGQNQPQHFGDGTRLSIL.

This chain joins TRBV6-5 and TRBJ2-1; 12 nucleotides agree with TRBD1. CDR1 is MNHEY and CDR2 is SVGAGI in the germline V gene. The CDR3 consists of 15 residues. Germline trimming cut 2 bases from V and 12 bases from J; bases unmatched to any gene: 8. The CDR3 reads CASSYGGQGAYGQFF. The CDR3 DNA sequence: TGTGCCAGCAGTTACGGGGGACAGGGGGCGTATGGGCAGTTCTTC.

The V gene is TRBV11-2, the J gene TRBJ2-1; D perhaps matches TRBD1 (6 bases). Germline lookup yields CDR1 SGHAT and CDR2 FQNNGV. This CDR3 is built from 14 residues. V was clipped by 4 bases and J by 2 bases, with 9 bases between them. The CDR3 here is CASSSDRTYNEQFF. CDR3 nucleotide sequence: TGTGCCAGCAGCTCCGACAGGACCTACAATGAGCAGTTCTTC.

The chain is built from TRBV12-2 and TRBJ2-1; TRBD2 is the table's D call, not checked against the DNA. TRBV12-2 is noted as a pseudogene. The CDR3 covers 19 residues. The CDR3 sequence: CASRLDRLGAVERFSEQFF. The CDR3 bases are TGTGCAAGTCGCTTAGATCGACTGGGAGCTGTCGAGAGGTTTAGTGAGCAGTTCTTC.

This chain joins TRBV19 and TRBJ1-1; 7 positions agree with TRBD1. With 0 bases clipped from V and 8 bases from J, the junction kept 6 bases outside the gene matches. Germline V gene sequence: CDR1 LNHDA, CDR2 SQIVND (reference sequence). The CDR3 has 14 residues. The CDR3 DNA is TGTGCCAGTAGTATAGAAGGGGGCCCCGGGGAAGCTTTCTTT. It codes for CASSIEGGPGEAFF.

In this sample, this clone turned up once. The chain combines TRBV6-5 with TRBJ2-1; 8 bases line up with TRBD1. The V gene end was trimmed by 8 bases and the J gene end by 1 base; junction bases not matched to a gene: 7. The CDR3 totals 15 residues. Germline assignment: CDR1 MNHEY and CDR2 SVGAGI. This chain's CDR3 is CASQPTGGSYNEQFF. Here the CDR3 DNA reads TGTGCCAGCCAACCCACAGGGGGATCCTACAATGAGCAGTTCTTC.

This clone was counted once. The chain combines TRBV29-1 with TRBJ2-3, with 9 bases lining up with TRBD2. Trimming took 6 bases from V and 3 from J; bases not matched to a gene: 4. The CDR3 loop spans 13 amino acids. Germline V lookup: CDR1 SQVTM, CDR2 ANQGSEA. The CDR3 loop is CSVSGGRTDTQYF. The CDR3 DNA reads as TGCAGCGTAAGCGGGGGGAGAACAGATACGCAGTATTTT.

This sequence joins TRBV10-3 and TRBJ1-1; tentative D call: TRBD1 (5 bases). CDR3 length: 13 amino acids. Trimming took off 3 bases at V and 7 bases at J, with 12 bases between the two ends. The V gene's germline CDR1 is ENHRY and CDR2 SYGVKD. CDR3 sequence (DNA): TGTGCCATCAGTGAAAACAGGCTAGGTGAAGCTTTCTTT. Its translation: CAISENRLGEAFF.

This chain uses TRBV10-2 with TRBJ2-5; D is unclear. The CDR3 length is 14 residues. The V end lost 6 bases, the J end lost 8 bases, and 19 bases lay between the germline ends. Per germline, CDR1 WSHSY and CDR2 SAAADI. CDR3 region: CASSASTAQETQYF. CDR3 nucleotide sequence: TGCGCCAGCAGCGCCTCGACTGCCCAGGAAACCCAGTACTTC.

The V and J genes are TRBV5-6 and TRBJ2-7; TRBD2 matches 8 bases. V trimming: 5 bases; J trimming: 2 bases; junction bases outside the gene matches: 12. Per the germline V gene, CDR1 is SGHDT and CDR2 is YYEEEE. This CDR3 comprises 16 residues. The CDR3 DNA reads as TGTGCCAGCAGTCGCTTATCAGCGGGAGATGCCTACGAGCAGTACTTC. It encodes CASSRLSAGDAYEQYF.

The chain recombines TRBV19 with TRBJ2-3; no firm D call. This CDR3 comprises 11 residues. Germline V gives CDR1 LNHDA, CDR2 SQIVND (reference sequence). Trimming stripped 10 bases from V and 4 bases from J, with 9 bases between. CDR3 protein: CANPPPDTQYF. The CDR3 DNA reads TGTGCCAATCCCCCCCCAGATACGCAGTATTTT.

The chain couples TRBV11-3 to TRBJ2-7; TRBD1 is a possible D gene (9 bases). This CDR3 is built from 17 residues. The germline V gene has CDR1 SGHNT and CDR2 YENEEA. The ends were cut back, 5 bases at V and 9 bases at J, with 29 bases in the middle. The CDR3 DNA reads TGTGCCAGCAGCGCGGGGGGTGGAGGACAGGGGAGGAGCACGCAGTACTTC. It yields the protein CASSAGGGGQGRSTQYF.

The genes are TRBV30 and TRBJ2-7, with 11 nucleotides matching TRBD2. The CDR3 consists of 13 residues. V lost 5 bases, J lost 2 bases, and 2 bases stayed unmatched. The germline CDR1 and CDR2 sequences are GTSNPN and SVGIG (reference sequence). The DNA of the CDR3 is TGTGCCTGGGGGGGACTAGCGGCCTACGAGCAGTACTTC. This encodes CAWGGLAAYEQYF.

The chain recombines TRBV30 with TRBJ2-7; D call uncertain. The CDR3 totals 13 residues. The ends were cut back, 0 bases at V and 3 bases at J, with 9 bases in the middle. Germline CDR1 GTSNPN, CDR2 SVGIG (reference sequence). The CDR3 DNA reads as TGTGCCTGGAGTGTAGGACCAGTCTACGAGCAGTACGTC. Its protein product is CAWSVGPVYEQYV.

The rearrangement links TRBV28 to TRBJ2-3; D is perhaps TRBD1 or TRBD2 (5 bases each). Germline V gene data show CDR1 as MDHEN and CDR2 as SYDVKM. The CDR3 totals 13 residues. Trimming removed 0 bases from V and 4 bases from J, with 5 bases in between. The DNA of the CDR3 is TGTGCCAGCAGTTTATGGGGACCAGATACGCAGTATTTT. This sequence encodes CASSLWGPDTQYF.

V gene TRBV6-4 combines with J gene TRBJ2-6; D uncertain. V shed 4 bases and J shed 0 bases, with 7 bases lying between them. Germline lookup yields CDR1 MRHNA and CDR2 SNTAGT. The CDR3 contains 15 residues. This CDR3 is CASSVSSSGANVLTF. Written as DNA, the CDR3 is TGTGCCAGCAGTGTCAGCAGCTCTGGGGCCAACGTCCTGACTTTC.

The V call is TRBV19, the J call TRBJ1-1; D possibly corresponds to TRBD1 (5 bases). V lost 0 bases and J lost 5, with 13 bases in between. CDR1 is LNHDA and CDR2 is SQIVND in the germline V gene (reference sequence). The CDR3 is 15 amino acids. DNA for the CDR3: TGTGCCAGTAGTATAGAAAGGAGTGGGGCGACTGAAGCTTTCTTT. Residues: CASSIERSGATEAFF.

This clone was counted between two and nine times. The chain combines TRBV29-1 with TRBJ1-6; D gene ambiguous. The CDR3 runs to 13 residues. Germline CDR1 is SQVTM and CDR2 is ANQGSEA. The V and J ends lost 4 bases and 7 bases respectively, with 11 bases between them. CDR3 DNA sequence: TGCAGCGTTGGGACCCAGGACAATTCACCCCTCCACTTT. Amino acids: CSVGTQDNSPLHF. Drawing the rest from reference TRBV29-1 and TRBJ1-6, the complete variable domain is SAVISQKPSRDICQRGTSLTIQCQVDSQVTMMFWYRQQPGQSLTLIATANQGSEATYESGFVIDKFPISRPNLTFSTLTVSNMSPEDSSIYLCSVGTQDNSPLHFGNGTRLTVT.

This rearrangement joins TRBV29-1 to TRBJ2-6, with 10 nucleotides matching TRBD1. CDR1 and CDR2 from the germline V gene are SQVTM and ANQGSEA. Unmatched junction bases numbered 11, after V lost 3 bases and J lost 3 bases. This CDR3 is 18 amino acids long. The CDR3 protein is CSVETGGAFEGGANVLTF. The CDR3 DNA reads TGCAGCGTTGAGACAGGGGGCGCCTTTGAGGGTGGGGCCAACGTCCTGACTTTC. Using reference TRBV29-1 and TRBJ2-6 for the parts outside the CDR3, the full variable domain is SAVISQKPSRDICQRGTSLTIQCQVDSQVTMMFWYRQQPGQSLTLIATANQGSEATYESGFVIDKFPISRPNLTFSTLTVSNMSPEDSSIYLCSVETGGAFEGGANVLTFGAGSRLTVL.

This clone was seen just once. This chain connects TRBV20-1 to TRBJ1-1; the D is unclear. Germline V gene lookup returns CDR1 DFQATT and CDR2 SNEGSKA (reference sequence). The CDR3 covers 11 residues. The ends were cut back, 3 bases at V and 7 bases at J, with 9 bases in the middle. The CDR3 DNA sequence: TGCAGTGCTAGTAGGCCAGATGAAGCTTTCTTT. Protein sequence: CSASRPDEAFF.

This clone was picked up one time. This chain links TRBV7-9 with TRBJ2-2; TRBD2 agrees at 8 bases. The CDR3 extends over 17 amino acids. With 5 bases clipped from V and 2 bases from J, the junction kept 10 bases outside the gene matches. Per germline, CDR1 SEHNR and CDR2 FQNEAQ (reference sequence). CDR3 nucleotide sequence: TGTGCCAGCAGCGGGCAGAGCGGGGGCACTAACACCGGGGAGCTGTTTTTT. Amino acids: CASSGQSGGTNTGELFF.

The V call is TRBV6-1, the J call TRBJ1-4; D gene ambiguous. The V gene lost 6 bases and the J gene lost 14 bases, with 22 bases spanning the gap. Germline V gene sequence: CDR1 MNHNS, CDR2 SASEGT. This CDR3 has 14 amino acids. DNA of the CDR3: TGTGCCAGCAGGGAATATATCGGAATAGTACCTCTGTTTTTT. It codes for CASREYIGIVPLFF.

This chain joins TRBV11-2 and TRBJ1-3; the D is unclear. Germline values: CDR1 SGHAT, CDR2 FQNNGV. The CDR3 contains 17 residues. Trimming removed 4 bases at V and 8 bases at J, with 24 bases between. The CDR3 coding sequence is TGTGCCAGCAGCTCGGGAGTGAGGCCGCTGGGCAGAGACACCATATATTTT. Translating gives CASSSGVRPLGRDTIYF.

The chain uses TRBV2 and TRBJ1-2, with D possibly matching TRBD1 (6 bases). The V and J ends lost 4 bases and 0 bases respectively, with 9 bases between them. Germline V gene sequence: CDR1 SNHLY, CDR2 FYNNEI. The CDR3 loop spans 14 amino acids. The CDR3 spells CASSGQVANYGYTF. The CDR3 nucleotides read TGTGCCAGCAGTGGACAGGTGGCTAACTATGGCTACACCTTC. The full variable domain, in which reference TRBV2 and TRBJ1-2 provide the parts outside the CDR3, is EPEVTQTPSHQVTQMGQEVILRCVPISNHLYFYWYRQILGQKVEFLVSFYNNEISEKSEIFDDQFSVERPDGSNFTLKIRSTKLEDSAMYFCASSGQVANYGYTFGSGTRLTVV.

The chain uses TRBV15 and TRBJ1-3, with D perhaps matching TRBD1 (5 bases). Germline V lookup: CDR1 LNHNV, CDR2 YYDKDF (reference sequence). Trimming shortened V by 1 base and J by 7 bases, and 14 bases separated the two germline ends. The CDR3 has 15 amino acids. This CDR3 is CATSRVRPRENTIYF. CDR3 in DNA: TGTGCCACCAGCAGAGTTAGGCCCAGGGAGAACACCATATATTTT.

The chain carries TRBV11-3 and TRBJ2-2; TRBD2 might be the D (6 bases). This CDR3 spans 14 amino acids. The V end lost 5 bases, the J end lost 6 bases, and 13 bases lay between the germline ends. Germline lookup yields CDR1 SGHNT and CDR2 YENEEA. CDR3 in DNA: TGTGCCAGCAGCCCGGAGGGGCTCTCCGGGGAGCTGTTTTTT. Its protein product is CASSPEGLSGELFF.

This chain uses TRBV27 with TRBJ1-1, with D possibly being TRBD1 (5 bases). The germline V gene has CDR1 MNHEY and CDR2 SMNVEV (reference sequence). V shed 3 bases and J shed 6 bases, with 14 bases lying between them. The length of the CDR3 is 14 residues. CDR3 amino acids: CASSFLRDYAEAFF. The CDR3, as DNA: TGTGCCAGCAGTTTTCTCAGGGACTATGCTGAAGCTTTCTTT.

DNA of the CDR3: TGTGCCAGCAGCCCCCGGGGGAGCGTCGATGAGCAGTTCTTC. This gives the protein CASSPRGSVDEQFF. This sequence joins TRBV7-9 and TRBJ2-1; the D gene is possibly TRBD2 (6 bases). Germline V CDR1 and CDR2: SEHNR, FQNEAQ (reference sequence). The CDR3 sequence is 14 residues long. V dropped 5 bases and J dropped 8 bases, with 16 bases sitting between them.